This T cell receptor beta chain was profiled in a study of T cells in Graves' hyperthyroidism and ophthalmopathy. Amplified regions were TCR beta CDR3 sequences from RNA transcripts. In the first-round RT-PCR of the TCR CDR3, the HTBI primer set was used. A single record per CDR3 protein comes from TCRdb applying MiXCR to the multiplex PCR reads. The sample carries 730,000 or so distinct CDR3 sequences, approximately 18% recorded once. Sampled blood dates from first hyperthyroidism diagnosis, and it precedes any ophthalmopathy symptoms. CDR3 length equals 14 residues. Germline loops: CDR1 LNHDA, CDR2 SQIVND (reference sequence). Between the trimmed V and J ends, which lost 4 bases and 5 bases, there was a span of 12 bases. In its sample, this clonotype was seen once.

The chain couples TRBV19 to TRBJ2-1, with D perhaps matching TRBD1 (6 bases). Sequencing was carried out using blood. This receptor was obtained from a woman between 50 and 59 years old with Graves' hyperthyroidism that later progressed to Graves' ophthalmopathy. The CDR3 reads CASSKDRTDNEQFF. DNA for the CDR3: TGTGCCAGTAGTAAAGACAGGACTGACAATGAGCAGTTCTTC.